This T cell receptor beta chain was captured by sequencing in a study of T cell responses to AZD1222 COVID-19 vaccine. V lost 6 bases, J lost 0 bases, and 6 bases stayed unmatched. This CDR3 contains 15 residues. Germline V gene data show CDR1 as MDHEN and CDR2 as SYDVKM. Study-wide points: There were vaccine-associated CD4 TCRs across spike, dominant at 160-218 and 743-854.

Sequencing was performed with immunoSEQ multiplex PCR; in TCRdb, only in-frame clones are kept and a portion is missing. The sample includes about 110,000 clones, less than 95% of them seen just once. A remark on this clone: Its specificity is unknown.

This receptor was identified in an adult in good health. Sample: peripheral blood, taken on day 0 of AZD1222 vaccination. This chain connects TRBV28 to TRBJ2-7; 9 bases are shared with TRBD1. CDR3 in amino acids: CASRMGQGFSYEQYF. For the CDR3, the DNA is TGTGCCAGCAGAATGGGACAGGGATTCTCCTACGAGCAGTACTTC.